This record concerns one TCR beta chain sequence. A single record per CDR3 protein comes from TCRdb applying MiXCR to the RACE reads. Of 180,000 or so distinct CDR3 sequences in the sample, about 14% were seen once. This sample stems from a study of human T cells and chemical hapten exposure. The CDR3 runs to 14 residues. V shed 3 bases and J shed 7 bases, with 16 bases lying between them. As to time point: patch test 1, 2 weeks after DPC sensitization. Sample treatment: therapeutic diphenylcyclopropenone sensitization with weekly scalp DPC. Each donor was an alopecia patient between 18 and 70 years of age who qualified for DPC.

This chain joins TRBV12-3 or TRBV12-4 and TRBJ2-7; D ambiguous. Sequenced material: whole blood, taken in connection with sensitization to the hapten diphenylcyclopropenone (DPC). This TCR was sampled from a woman under 40 with alopecia areata. Some clones in this sample may be carry-over from other donors' samples. CDR3 sequence: CASSLNTAKGEQYF. The CDR3 DNA is TGTGCCAGCAGTTTGAACACGGCGAAAGGAGAGCAGTACTTC.